This T cell receptor beta chain was identified in a study of human T cells and chemical hapten exposure (dated by TCRdb to 2020 to 2022). Broadly, across the study: For sensitization, 2% DPC in acetone was applied to a 2 cm by 2 cm area of upper inner arm skin. Throughout the study period of roughly 24 weeks, patients also received therapeutic DPC doses to the scalp every week. Patch testing was done on the upper back using Finn chambers containing 0.01% DPC, and results were scored after 6 days according to International Contact Dermatitis Research Group standards. The mostly female patient cohort included alopecia areata with under or over 50% scalp involvement, alopecia totalis and alopecia universalis. The libraries were sequenced as a pool, and the TCR yield per sample differed mostly because of small variations in library volumes within the pool. The study tracked peripheral blood TCR repertoire changes in vivo during primary and secondary sensitization to the hapten diphenylcyclopropenone (DPC) in alopecia patients. Patient blood was sampled pre-sensitization (week 0) and at 2, 6 and about 24 weeks after DPC sensitization. Some 29 alopecia patients gave blood for TCR sequencing at one to four time points (pre-sensitization, 2, 6 and 24 weeks).

The germline V end is reduced by 4 bases and the J end by 7 bases; junction bases left unmatched: 8. Counted from cysteine to phenylalanine, this CDR3 has 13 amino acids. Solely the CDR3 DNA is kept, with 39 bases framed from the first base. CDR1 SGHNT and CDR2 YYREEE are derived from the germline V gene (reference sequence). Libraries were constructed by RACE. This sample was sequenced with a NextSeq 500. During library preparation, unique molecular identifiers were attached to individual cDNA molecules so that TCRs could be counted in a quantitative, reproducible way. For every blood RNA sample, sequencing covered both the TCR alpha and TCR beta chains. As for the original processing: The median number of TCRs per sample was approximately 98,000, ranging from roughly 23,224 to 690,600. V, J and CDR3 annotation of the TCR reads was carried out using the Decombinator software suite. Every sample was subsampled to the same number of TCRs (28,000) for the PS versus PT1 abundance plots. Expanded TCRs were defined as absent before sensitization and observed at least eight times at the 2-week time point. TCRdb handled the public reads itself, with Q25 trimming in fastp and clone calling in MiXCR, and kept productive beta chains. Every distinct CDR3 protein forms one entry, paired with its most common genes and DNA. TCRdb's processing, not the study's, gives the V and J calls here. The sample table holds roughly 100,000 distinct CDR3 sequences, of which approximately 12% were seen once. 1.6% of the sample is taken by the ten largest.

Sample time point, as interpreted from the label and publication: pre-sensitization, week 0. Taken with the paper, the label for treatment or condition translates to: therapeutic diphenylcyclopropenone sensitization with weekly scalp DPC. At every patch-test visit, the blood draw took place before the patch test was put on. Patients were considered eligible if aged 18 to 70, diagnosed with alopecia and deemed suitable for DPC therapy, and patients were excluded if pregnant. Total RNA was extracted from unfractionated whole blood that had been collected in Tempus Blood RNA tubes. This clonotype was observed at least ten times. Its cognate antigen has yet to be identified. Per-nucleotide qualities are absent, and no much larger clonotype sits a single base away. Points the paper makes about the study in general: Because all patients had alopecia, a presumed autoimmune disease, the immune response of the patients might differ from that of healthy individuals. DPC sensitization did not change how many TCRs were above 1 in 1000 frequency, and no evidence was found of alterations in global repertoire structure. After repeated subsampling, changes were observed in the strength of the expansion versus patch-test correlation and in the threshold at which the correlation became significant. Compared with pre-sensitization or healthy control sets, expanded TCRs formed significantly more large CDR3 similarity clusters, which is consistent with antigen-driven responses. Patch test score correlated positively with the number of PT1 expanded TCRs, reaching significance at thresholds 8, 16 and 32 but not at 4.

This sequence originates from a woman aged 50 to 60 with alopecia areata. Some clones in this sample may be carry-over from other donors' samples. The sample consisted of whole blood, taken in connection with sensitization to the hapten diphenylcyclopropenone (DPC). The rearrangement combines TRBV5-4 with TRBJ2-7; 7 bases in the middle match TRBD2. The CDR3 region reads CASSRGGGEEQYF. The DNA sequence reads TGTGCCAGCAGCAGGGGCGGGGGAGAAGAGCAGTACTTC.